This is a list of T cell receptor beta chains from one sample in a study of cytomegalovirus exposure and HLA in healthy donors. Sequencing used immunoSEQ multiplex PCR; TCRdb keeps in-frame clones, though not all of them. Seen here are more than 95,000 clones, over 70% observed once, and the top ten hold more than 3%. Input material: PBMCs. Source of these receptors: a man between 18 and 35 years old in good health and CMV-seropositive. CDR3s include the opening cysteine and the closing phenylalanine or tryptophan. The D gene is left open where the match is weak. Some rows have no size entry. The others give once, few or many, or a class for an expanded clone.

TRBJ2-3 | - | - | TRBV19 | CASSIGSGTDTQYF | TGTGCCAGTAGTATAGGGTCAGGGACAGATACGCAGTATTTT
TRBJ2-1 | once | TRBD2 | TRBV12-5 | CASAASGGNNEQFF | TGTGCTAGTGCCGCAAGCGGGGGTAACAATGAGCAGTTCTTC
TRBJ1-5 | - | - | TRBV7-7 | CASSLRGDNQPQHF | TGTGCCAGCAGCTTACGGGGGGACAATCAGCCCCAGCATTTT
TRBJ2-7 | - | - | TRBV7-6 | CASSLAPGDYEQYF | TGTGCCAGCAGCTTAGCCCCGGGAGACTACGAGCAGTACTTC
TRBJ1-4 | - | TRBD1 | TRBV13 | CASSYRDRSNEKLFF | TGTGCCAGCAGCTACCGGGACAGGAGTAATGAAAAACTGTTTTTT
TRBJ1-5 | once | - | TRBV27 | CASRVGEYSNQPQHF | TGTGCCAGCAGGGTCGGGGAGTATAGCAATCAGCCCCAGCATTTT
TRBJ1-2 | few | - | TRBV7-9 | CSSSSDYNYGYTF | TGTTCCAGCAGCTCAGATTATAACTATGGCTACACCTTC
TRBJ2-4 | few | - | TRBV4-1 | CASSQESQGKNIQYF | TGCGCCAGCAGCCAAGAGTCCCAGGGTAAAAACATTCAGTACTTC
TRBJ1-2 | - | TRBD1 | TRBV14 | CASSHDGQGYYGYTF | TGTGCCAGCAGCCATGATGGACAGGGCTACTATGGCTACACCTTC
TRBJ1-2 | - | - | TRBV12-5 | CASGLGEAIERQTF | TGTGCTAGTGGTTTGGGAGAGGCGATAGAAAGGCAGACCTTC
TRBJ1-2 | - | - | TRBV10-3 | CAISEPESGYTF | TGTGCCATCAGTGAACCCGAGTCAGGCTACACCTTC
TRBJ2-7 | - | - | TRBV7-9 | CASSLGVLYEQYF | TGTGCCAGCAGCCTGGGAGTTCTCTACGAGCAGTACTTC
TRBJ1-4 | - | TRBD1 | TRBV18 | CASSPRDRGLSNEKLFF | TGTGCCAGCTCACCACGGGACAGGGGGCTGTCTAATGAAAAACTGTTTTTT
TRBJ1-4 | - | - | TRBV11-2 | CASSSSRTEKLFF | TGTGCCAGCAGCTCCTCCAGAACTGAAAAACTGTTTTTT
TRBJ1-5 | few | TRBD1 | TRBV5-5 | CASSLDRGGQPQHF | TGTGCCAGCAGCCTAGACAGGGGTGGTCAGCCCCAGCATTTT
TRBJ2-3 | - | TRBD1 | TRBV5-1 | CASSQQGQGLTQYF | TGCGCCAGCAGCCAACAAGGACAGGGCCTAACGCAGTATTTT
TRBJ1-6 | - | TRBD1 | TRBV6-5 | CASSYGTGGNSPLHF | TGTGCCAGCAGTTACGGGACAGGGGGTAATTCACCCCTCCACTTT
TRBJ2-3 | - | TRBD1 | TRBV7-9 | CSSSSLIPHRGYTDTQYF | TGTTCCAGCAGCTCACTAATCCCACACAGGGGATACACAGATACGCAGTATTTT
TRBJ2-3 | - | - | TRBV29-1 | CSVDETEGTDTQYF | TGCAGCGTTGACGAGACTGAGGGCACAGATACGCAGTATTTT
TRBJ1-5 | - | TRBD1 | TRBV18 | CASSHSGTGSDQPQHF | TGTGCCAGCTCACACTCCGGGACAGGGAGCGATCAGCCCCAGCATTTT
TRBJ2-3 | - | - | TRBV30 | CAWSVERGYSTSTDTQYF | TGTGCCTGGAGTGTTGAGAGAGGGTACAGCACTAGCACAGATACGCAGTATTTT
TRBJ2-3 | - | TRBD2 | TRBV6-1 | CASSLPAGAGDTQYF | TGTGCCAGCAGTCTCCCAGCGGGAGCGGGAGATACGCAGTATTTT
TRBJ1-2 | - | TRBD1 | TRBV6-1 | CASRDRAAYGYTF | TGTGCCAGCAGGGACAGGGCGGCCTATGGCTACACCTTC
TRBJ1-3 | - | TRBD1 | TRBV7-2 | CASSSDRGLGNTIYF | TGTGCCAGCAGCTCCGACAGGGGGCTCGGAAACACCATATATTTT
TRBJ2-7 | - | TRBD2 | TRBV27 | CASSLSGGRIYEQYF | TGTGCCAGCAGCCTGTCGGGGGGGAGGATCTACGAGCAGTACTTC
TRBJ1-5 | - | - | TRBV6-6 | CASSYLPHQPQHF | TGTGCCAGCAGTTACCTCCCTCATCAGCCCCAGCATTTT
TRBJ1-4 | - | TRBD1 | TRBV4-3 | CASSQDLGTGSEKLFF | TGCGCCAGCAGCCAAGATTTAGGGACAGGGTCTGAAAAACTGTTTTTT
TRBJ2-6 | - | - | TRBV5-5 | CASSPDYGANVLTF | TGTGCCAGCAGTCCGGACTATGGGGCCAACGTCCTGACTTTC
TRBJ1-1 | - | - | TRBV25-1 | CASSAYTANTEAFF | TGTGCCAGCAGTGCATATACAGCTAACACTGAAGCTTTCTTT
TRBJ1-2 | once | TRBD1 | TRBV5-1 | CASSSGTVDYGYTF | TGCGCCAGCAGCTCCGGGACAGTAGACTATGGCTACACCTTC
TRBJ1-1 | - | - | TRBV19 | CASSIVLAGAAEAFF | TGTGCCAGTAGTATAGTTTTAGCGGGGGCGGCTGAAGCTTTCTTT
TRBJ2-1 | few | - | TRBV18 | CASSPRTGLSSYNEQFF | TGTGCCAGCTCACCTAGGACAGGACTAAGCTCCTACAATGAGCAGTTCTTC
TRBJ2-2 | - | TRBD1 | TRBV5-1 | CASSFYRGTGELFF | TGCGCCAGCAGCTTCTACAGGGGAACCGGGGAGCTGTTTTTT
TRBJ1-5 | - | TRBD1 | TRBV30 | CAWSVAGTGLVQPQHF | TGTGCCTGGAGTGTAGCCGGGACAGGGCTCGTGCAGCCCCAGCATTTT
TRBJ1-2 | few | - | TRBV4-1 | CASSQGLAGGSYGYTF | TGCGCCAGCAGCCAAGGGCTAGCGGGGGGTTCGTATGGCTACACCTTC
TRBJ2-1 | - | - | TRBV9 | CASSVAGEPYNEQFF | TGTGCCAGCAGCGTAGCGGGGGAACCTTACAATGAGCAGTTCTTC
TRBJ2-5 | - | TRBD2 | TRBV7-2 | CASSPLWRGEGETQYF | TGTGCCAGCAGCCCTCTCTGGCGGGGGGAAGGTGAGACCCAGTACTTC
TRBJ2-7 | - | TRBD2 | TRBV7-9 | CSSSLSGTSGRYEQYF | TGTTCCAGCAGCTTATCCGGAACTAGCGGGAGATACGAGCAGTACTTC
TRBJ2-7 | - | - | TRBV5-5 | CASSWGEKILEQYF | TGTGCCAGCAGCTGGGGGGAGAAAATCCTCGAGCAGTACTTC
TRBJ2-3 | - | - | TRBV5-1 | CASSLRRVSDTQYF | TGCGCCAGCAGCTTGAGGCGGGTTTCAGATACGCAGTATTTT
TRBJ2-1 | - | TRBD1 | TRBV4-2 | CASSRDRVGNEQFF | TGTGCCAGCAGCCGGGACAGGGTTGGCAATGAGCAGTTCTTC
TRBJ2-1 | few | - | TRBV7-6 | CASSLEVAGRVYNEQFF | TGTGCCAGCAGCTTAGAAGTAGCAGGGCGAGTTTACAATGAGCAGTTCTTC
TRBJ2-3 | - | TRBD2 | TRBV7-9 | CASSLAGLASTDTQYF | TGTGCCAGCAGCTTAGCGGGACTAGCGAGCACAGATACGCAGTATTTT
TRBJ1-6 | - | - | TRBV5-4 | CASSPPGGSPLHF | TGTGCCAGCAGCCCCCCGGGTGGTTCACCCCTCCACTTT
TRBJ2-7 | - | TRBD2 | TRBV5-1 | CASSLGEGLTYEQYF | TGCGCCAGCAGCTTGGGGGAGGGGCTGACCTACGAGCAGTACTTC
TRBJ2-3 | - | - | TRBV5-6 | CASSLVVSTDTQYF | TGTGCCAGCAGCTTGGTTGTAAGCACAGATACGCAGTATTTT
TRBJ1-2 | - | TRBD1 | TRBV10-3 | CAISVPGQGAYGYTF | TGTGCCATCAGTGTTCCGGGACAGGGGGCCTATGGCTACACCTTC
TRBJ1-1 | - | - | TRBV19 | CASSMARGRLNTEAFF | TGTGCCAGTAGTATGGCGCGGGGCCGTCTGAACACTGAAGCTTTCTTT
TRBJ2-1 | - | - | TRBV7-2 | CASSVSGSSYNEQFF | TGTGCCAGCAGCGTTAGCGGTAGCTCCTACAATGAGCAGTTCTTC
TRBJ2-5 | - | - | TRBV7-2 | CASSLVGTQETQYF | TGTGCCAGCAGCTTAGTGGGCACACAAGAGACCCAGTACTTC